A single TCR beta chain is shown here with its context. What it recognizes is unknown. Germline lookup yields CDR1 LNHDA and CDR2 SQIVND (reference sequence). The CDR3 extends over 19 amino acids. V was trimmed by 7 bases and J by 0 bases, leaving 25 bases between them. This entry belongs to a study of regulatory T cells in long-lasting Graves disease. Study in general: The term persistent Graves' disease signified upward of 5 years on antithyroid drugs with positive TSH receptor antibodies.

Time point defined: persistent/refractory GD, antithyroid drugs over 5 years with positive TRAb. Preparation of the TCR library used RNA extracted from PBMCs. Notes on the study in general: Comparison showed that persistent patients shared more public clonotypes (over 2,500) than new patients (about 970). There was favoring of TRBV28, TRBJ1-2 and TRBJ2-5 in persistent disease. The TCR repertoire of persistent Graves' patients was less diverse than that of newly diagnosed ones.

In building TCR beta libraries, iRepertoire HTBI primers were used together with Arm-PCR of CDR3 regions. TCRdb independently ran MiXCR on the multiplex PCR reads; one entry per CDR3 protein. In the table there are roughly 360,000 distinct CDR3 sequences, 20% to 25% of which are singletons. Sequences were derived from peripheral blood mononuclear cells (PBMCs), sampled when the disease was refractory, from a patient treated with antithyroid drugs. V and J are TRBV19 and TRBJ2-4; D is uncertain. The receptor was isolated from a woman aged 40 to 50 with Graves disease. Here the CDR3 reads CASTQTRLGDTKAKNIQYF. As DNA, the CDR3 is TGTGCCAGTACCCAAACCCGTCTGGGTGATACAAAAGCCAAAAACATTCAGTACTTC. Full variable domain (remainder filled in from reference TRBV19 and TRBJ2-4): DGGITQSPKYLFRKEGQNVTLSCEQNLNHDAMYWYRQDPGQGLRLIYYSQIVNDFQKGDIAEGYSVSREKKESFPLTVTSAQKNPTAFYLCASTQTRLGDTKAKNIQYFGAGTRLSVL.